This TCR beta chain was identified during a study of control samples from healthy donors and cancer patients. Using immunoSEQ multiplex PCR, the repertoire was profiled, and TCRdb retains in-frame clones only, with some absent. The table has about 140,000 clones, roughly 94% seen once; the top ten hold less than 15%. Remarks on this clone: Other DNA sequences from this sample encode an identical CDR3 as well.

Trimming pared 5 bases from V and 0 bases from J, leaving 10 bases between. The CDR3 covers 14 residues. Germline-derived CDR1 and CDR2 are MNHEY and SVGAGI. This sequence joins TRBV6-5 and TRBJ1-1; D is unresolved. Specimen: blood. This receptor was identified in a man aged 35-49 years in good health. This CDR3 is CASSLGRMNTEAFF. The CDR3 nucleotides are TGTGCCAGCAGTCTCGGACGAATGAACACTGAAGCTTTCTTT.